Detailed here is one TCR beta chain. Its target antigen remains unknown. Base qualities are not at hand, and no much larger clone is one base apart. These data are taken from a study of blood T cell repertoires in COVID-19 (dated by TCRdb to 2018 to 2021). Regarding the study in general: Collaborator samples came from the United States, Italy and Spain and covered acute and convalescent phases of COVID-19. The material from the prospective study consisted of cDNA or gDNA derived from T cells, B-cell-depleted T cells, or PBMCs. The dataset comprised deeply sampled blood TCRbeta repertoires from subjects exposed to, actively infected with, or recovered from COVID-19. The repertoires were released in a freely available public database meant as a resource for research on the immune response to SARS-CoV-2. Samples were obtained from the ongoing ImmuneRACE study (first 160 participants) and from some 1,200 subjects provided by 6 global collaborators. A de-identified subject ID, COVID-19 status, age in years and sex were almost always included in the sample metadata. Where HLA class I and class II types were available, the types were taken from metadata supplied by the sample provider, not from assay-based typing.

Findings and caveats that apply to the study as a whole: Clinical and demographic metadata were provided uncurated, with the amount varying by source and participant.

Enrolling through a virtual design, the prospective study's participants ranged in age from roughly 18 to 100 years and lived across 20 to 25 United States geographic areas. Cohort assignment in the prospective study relied on participant-reported clinical history from a screening survey and a study questionnaire. Each participant in the prospective study had whole blood, serum and a nasopharyngeal or oropharyngeal swab collected by mobile phlebotomists. Participants in the prospective study had the option to provide additional blood draws and questionnaires over a 2-month period. Before DNA extraction, blood samples from the prospective study were shipped at room temperature or frozen. Trimming accounts for 6 bases at V and 3 bases at J, while the number of junction bases matched to no gene is 6. Sequences SGHVS (CDR1) and FNYEAQ (CDR2) are obtained from the germline V gene. The CDR3 runs 14 residues from the cysteine to the phenylalanine. Left in the record is the CDR3 DNA by itself, 42 bases read in frame from the first base.

TCRbeta CDR3 regions were amplified from genomic DNA by means of the immunoSEQ Assay, a bias-controlled multiplex PCR. From the authors' description of their analysis: Within the assay, amplification of reference gene primers was used to estimate how many nucleated cells each sample contained. Sequence reads were collapsed and filtered to measure the absolute abundance of every unique TCRbeta CDR3 rearrangement. For each sample, productive Simpson clonality was calculated as the square root of Simpson's diversity index over productive rearrangements. Sourced from immuneACCESS, this table was stored by TCRdb with only in-frame sequences that have V and J called. A share of the clones is absent; for the studies checked, an unresolved V gene accounts for under half, and the remainder has no known explanation. D and trimming were read from the DNA, whereas the V and J calls and clone size are those reported in that table. This sample is represented by about 210,000 clones; about 87% of them were singletons. The ten largest clones represent around 10% of the sample.

The rearrangement joined TRBV7-6 to TRBJ2-7; TRBD1 matches 9 bases in the middle. Sequencing was carried out using PBMCs or T cells enriched from blood (not recorded which). This TCR was sampled from a man aged 18 to 35 with acute COVID-19. The DNA sequence is TGTGCCAGCAGGGAGACGACAGGGGGCTACGAGCAGTACTTC. It encodes CASRETTGGYEQYF.